The next 5 T cell receptor beta chains were all read from a single sample in a study of T cell responses to AZD1222 COVID-19 vaccine. Sequenced by immunoSEQ multiplex PCR; TCRdb stores in-frame clones only, minus some. The sample holds 35,000 to 45,000 clones, around three quarters seen once. The sequencing used peripheral blood, collected on day 0 of AZD1222 vaccination. These receptors originate from an adult in good health.

J is TRBJ2-1 and V is TRBV7-2; TRBD2 matches 7 bases. J gave up 3 bases and V 6 bases, and 8 bases lay outside the gene matches. CDR1 and CDR2 from the germline V gene are SGHTA and FQGNSA. CDR3 length: 15 amino acids. The CDR3, as DNA: TGTGCCAGCAGTTTTTCCGGGACTAACTACAATGAGCAGTTCTTC. This sequence encodes CASSFSGTNYNEQFF.

The CDR3 reads CASSLGGGADTQYF. As DNA, the CDR3 is TGTGCCAGCAGCCTAGGAGGGGGGGCAGATACGCAGTATTTT. This chain links TRBV7-3 with TRBJ2-3, with D tentatively TRBD2 (7 bases). Trimming removed 5 bases from V and 4 bases from J, with 13 bases in between. This CDR3 contains 14 residues. Germline V gives CDR1 SGHTA, CDR2 FQGTGA.

This chain joins TRBV19 and TRBJ2-7; the match to TRBD1 covers 10 bases. The CDR3 is 12 residues long. J gave up 6 bases and V 9 bases, and 5 bases lay outside the gene matches. Looked up from germline, CDR1 is LNHDA and CDR2 is SQIVND (reference sequence). The CDR3 DNA reads TGTGCCAGCAGACAGGGGGCGGCCGAGCAGTACTTC. Amino acids: CASRQGAAEQYF. The entire variable domain, with the rest obtained from reference TRBV19 and TRBJ2-7, is as follows: DGGITQSPKYLFRKEGQNVTLSCEQNLNHDAMYWYRQDPGQGLRLIYYSQIVNDFQKGDIAEGYSVSREKKESFPLTVTSAQKNPTAFYLCASRQGAAEQYFGPGTRLTVT.

The chain employs TRBV5-8 and TRBJ1-4; D not resolved. V shed 4 bases and J shed 5 bases, with 9 bases lying between them. The V gene's germline CDR1 is SGHTS and CDR2 YDEGEE. The length of the CDR3 is 13 residues. DNA for the CDR3: TGTGCCAGCAGCGGGAGGAGGAATGAAAAACTGTTTTTT. This sequence encodes CASSGRRNEKLFF.

V usage is TRBV11-2 and J usage is TRBJ1-2; D may be TRBD1 (5 bases). The CDR3 runs 14 residues. CDR1 and CDR2 (germline): SGHAT, FQNNGV. V lost 1 base and J lost 8, with 14 bases in between. The CDR3 spells CASSLAGRRGGYTF. CDR3 nucleotide sequence: TGTGCCAGCAGCTTAGCTGGCAGGAGGGGAGGCTACACCTTC.